The present TCR beta chain was sequenced within a study of T-cell reconstitution after alpha-beta-depleted transplantation in children. This clonotype has only a few counts. Unique molecular identifiers were incorporated into the prepared TCRbeta library. TCRdb recomputed calls from the PCR reads with MiXCR, one row per CDR3 protein. The table records roughly 350,000 distinct CDR3 sequences, 15% to 20% of them present only once. The CDR3 runs to 17 residues. Germline V lookup: CDR1 LNHDA, CDR2 SQIVND (reference sequence). Trimming took off 6 bases at V and 0 bases at J, with 17 bases between the two ends.

The sequence came from a male patient between 2 and 15 years old who had a stem cell transplant for acute lymphoblastic leukemia, so the T cells may come from the graft donor. The sample in question was PBMCs, mostly from graft donor cells, obtained 360 days after TCRalphabeta/CD19-depleted stem cell transplant. The rearrangement uses TRBV19 and TRBJ1-4; the D is unclear. The CDR3 nucleotides read TGTGCCAGTAGCAACGAGATAGCCTACACAACTAATGAAAAACTGTTTTTT. The encoded protein is CASSNEIAYTTNEKLFF.